The T cell receptor (beta chain) under discussion was sequenced for a study of CD8 T cells in ankylosing spondylitis (dated by TCRdb to about 2017). With respect to the entire study: To find TCR variants linked to disease, the study profiled T cell receptor beta repertoires in ankylosing spondylitis patients and healthy donors. In total, the full study cohort was made up of some 110 healthy donors and 25 to 30 ankylosing spondylitis patients. Peripheral blood was sampled, and synovial fluid was additionally collected from ankylosing spondylitis patients.

Paper-wide results and their limitations: Significant enrichment of the disease-linked clones was reported in matched synovial fluid samples from ankylosing spondylitis patients. The disease-linked clones showed a CD8+ phenotype and occurred at relatively low frequencies in peripheral blood. Some motif variants had previously been reported in the synovial fluid and blood of reactive arthritis patients, which suggests shared mechanisms of disease initiation. Blood from ankylosing spondylitis patients appeared to be characterized by a TCR beta motif composed of eight highly homologous amino acid variants.

From the cysteine up to the phenylalanine, the CDR3 has a length of 15 residues. The entry retains the CDR3 DNA only, 45 bases that are in frame from base 1. CDR1 and CDR2 are drawn from the germline V gene (reference sequence): DFQATT, SNEGSKA. V lost 0 bases and J lost 4 bases, and the count of bases not matched to a germline gene is 5. Sequencing took place on an Illumina HiSeq 2500. Quantitative 5'-RACE with molecular barcodes was the method used to prepare the TCR beta libraries. As for the original processing: Disease-linked TCR variants were identified with a new computational method built on a probabilistic model of VDJ rearrangement. TCRdb handled the public reads itself, with Q25 trimming in fastp and clone calling in MiXCR, and kept productive beta chains. CDR3 protein sequences are deduplicated, and each keeps its most common genes and DNA. TCRdb assigned the V and J calls; the authors' analysis was not used. The sample table holds more than 150,000 distinct CDR3 sequences, of which about 13% were seen once. The top ten hold approximately 17% of the sample.

This clonotype was found a few times. Its antigen remains undetermined. No much larger clone is present one base from it, and per-base qualities are unavailable. The sequence was collected from a male donor with ankylosing spondylitis or in good health (not recorded which). Sequences were obtained from blood, either unsorted or a sorted T cell fraction (not recorded which). The chain uses TRBV20-1 and TRBJ1-2; TRBD1 aligns with 10 central bases. CDR3 sequence: CSARDAGQGLYGYTF. Read as DNA, the sequence is TGCAGTGCTAGAGATGCGGGACAGGGGCTCTATGGCTACACCTTC.